The 22 T cell receptor beta chains below were found in one sample sequenced in a study of T-cell memory formation after mild COVID-19. TCRdb redid the calling of the 5' RACE reads with MiXCR, one entry per CDR3 protein. The sample shows some 350,000 distinct CDR3 sequences, over 10% of them seen only once. The sample taken for sequencing was PBMCs or a T cell subset sorted from them (not recorded which). The source of these receptors is a man aged 18 to 30 who had mild COVID-19 (a few samples of this study predate the infection). Cell type and time point are not known.

The V call is TRBV20-1, the J call TRBJ2-5, with D perhaps matching TRBD1 (6 bases). Trimming took 1 base from V and 4 from J, leaving 10 bases between them. Per the germline V gene, CDR1 is DFQATT and CDR2 is SNEGSKA (reference sequence). The CDR3 runs 13 residues. CDR3 in DNA: TGCAGTGCTAGAGCGACAGGCCCAGAGACCCAGTACTTC. Translation gives CSARATGPETQYF.

This clonotype was seen a handful of times. A junction boundary mismatches the germline segment, possibly from a read error. The rearrangement links TRBV12-3 or TRBV12-4 to TRBJ2-2; 8 nucleotides align to TRBD2. CDR3 length: 16 amino acids. The chain's CDR3 is CASSLGGGLVAGELFF. The CDR3 coding sequence is TGTGCCAGCAGCTTAGGGGGGGGACTAGTCGCCGGGGAGCTGTTTTTT.

This chain links TRBV5-5 with TRBJ1-5; 9 positions agree with TRBD1. The germline gives CDR1 SGHKS, CDR2 YYEKEE (reference sequence). The CDR3 contains 15 residues. V gave up 3 bases and J gave up 9 bases; unmatched junction bases: 10. CDR3: CASSSSGQGLSPQHF. The DNA for the CDR3 is TGTGCCAGCAGCTCTTCGGGACAGGGTCTTTCGCCCCAGCATTTT.

This clonotype was picked up many times. The chain recombines TRBV5-1 with TRBJ2-3; D gene uncertain. The CDR3 spans 10 residues. The ends were cut back, 4 bases at V and 6 bases at J, with 3 bases in the middle. Germline CDR1 reads SGHRS; CDR2 reads YFSETQ. In DNA, the CDR3 is TGCGCCAGCAGCCCGGATACGCAGTATTTT. Its translation is CASSPDTQYF. Full variable domain (missing parts from reference TRBV5-1 and TRBJ2-3): KAGVTQTPRYLIKTRGQQVTLSCSPISGHRSVSWYQQTPGQGLQFLFEYFSETQRNKGNFPGRFSGRQFSNSRSEMNVSTLELGDSALYLCASSPDTQYFGPGTRLTVL.

V gene TRBV18 combines with J gene TRBJ1-5; D is unclear. The CDR3 consists of 14 residues. V was pared by 6 bases and J by 3 bases, with 12 bases between. Germline values: CDR1 KGHSH, CDR2 LQKENI. CDR3 amino acids: CASSPGTNNQPQHF. The CDR3 DNA is TGTGCCAGCTCTCCCGGCACCAACAATCAGCCCCAGCATTTT. Variable domain in full (rest from reference TRBV18 and TRBJ1-5): NAGVMQNPRHLVRRRGQEARLRCSPMKGHSHVYWYRQLPEEGLKFMVYLQKENIIDESGMPKERFSAEFPKEGPSILRIQQVVRGDSAAYFCASSPGTNNQPQHFGDGTRLSIL.

The DNA for the CDR3 is TGCGCCAGCAGCTCCGGGACTAGCGGTACAATGGAGCAGTTCTTC. Amino acid sequence: CASSSGTSGTMEQFF. The chain has TRBV5-1 and TRBJ2-1; TRBD2 aligns across 11 bases. There are 15 residues in the CDR3. J lost 10 bases, V lost 3 bases, and 9 bases had no gene match. Germline V lookup: CDR1 SGHRS, CDR2 YFSETQ.

The chain employs TRBV11-2 and TRBJ2-1, with 7 positions matching TRBD2. Trimming at V came to 0 bases and at J to 9 bases, leaving 8 bases not matched to a gene. CDR1 and CDR2 (germline): SGHAT, FQNNGV. This CDR3 region has 15 residues. As DNA, the CDR3 is TGTGCCAGCAGCTTAGAGGGGAGGGGAGGGCGTGAGCAGTTCTTC. This sequence encodes CASSLEGRGGREQFF.

This clonotype was found a few times. CDR3 sequence reads: CASSYSIIESYGYTF. The CDR3 region has the DNA TGTGCCAGCAGTTATTCAATTATCGAGTCCTATGGCTACACCTTC. The rearrangement joins TRBV6-5 to TRBJ1-2; D remains ambiguous. The CDR3 contains 15 residues. Per germline, CDR1 MNHEY and CDR2 SVGAGI. V lost 3 bases and J 4 bases, leaving 15 bases between the germline ends.

CDR3 region: CASSNPRRLHEQYV. In nucleotides, the CDR3 is TGTGCCAGCAGTAACCCGAGAAGGCTCCACGAGCAGTACGTC. This sequence joins TRBV2 and TRBJ2-7, with D uncertain. The V gene lost 5 bases and the J gene lost 5 bases, with 16 bases spanning the gap. In germline, CDR1 is SNHLY, CDR2 FYNNEI. The CDR3 length is 14 residues.

V is TRBV7-3 and J is TRBJ1-2; TRBD1 matches at 9 bases. V was pared by 5 bases and J by 4 bases, with 8 bases of the junction left unmatched. This CDR3 region has 15 residues. Per the germline V gene, CDR1 is SGHTA and CDR2 is FQGTGA. CDR3 loop: CASSPGQGAFYGYTF. DNA of the CDR3: TGTGCCAGCAGCCCGGGACAGGGTGCCTTCTATGGCTACACCTTC.

In its sample, this clonotype was seen many times. V is TRBV6-4 and J is TRBJ2-2; D is possibly TRBD1 (5 bases). This CDR3 has 13 residues. Germline V gene data show CDR1 as MRHNA and CDR2 as SNTAGT. V gave up 4 bases and J gave up 2 bases, with 5 bases separating them. CDR3 sequence reads: CASSGTNTGELFF. CDR3 DNA sequence: TGTGCCAGCAGTGGGACAAACACCGGGGAGCTGTTTTTT.

This chain joins TRBV21-1 and TRBJ2-7; the D call TRBD2 from the table was never checked on the DNA. TRBV21-1 represents a pseudogene. The CDR3 is 17 amino acids. The CDR3 is CASSNFSGGLRVYEQYV. The DNA of the CDR3 is TGTGCCAGCAGCAACTTCTCGGGGGGGCTCAGGGTTTACGAGCAGTACGTC.

The gene calls are TRBV5-6 and TRBJ2-3; TRBD1 matches 8 bases. The CDR3 length is 13 residues. V lost 0 bases to trimming and J lost 9 bases; unmatched junction nucleotides: 3. Germline CDR1 SGHDT, CDR2 YYEEEE. The CDR3: CASSLARDRTQYF. The CDR3 nucleotides are TGTGCCAGCAGCTTGGCCAGGGACAGGACGCAGTATTTT.

The J gene is TRBJ2-1, the V gene TRBV6-1; D remains unclear. Trimming removed 7 bases at V and 7 bases at J, with 11 bases between. Germline-derived CDR1 and CDR2 are MNHNS and SASEGT. The CDR3 covers 12 residues. CDR3 residues: CASTPPANEQFF. CDR3 coding DNA: TGTGCCAGCACCCCCCCCGCGAATGAGCAGTTCTTC.

The chain combines TRBV12-3 or TRBV12-4 with TRBJ2-3; 8 positions match TRBD2. This CDR3 is 14 amino acids long. V lost 6 bases and J lost 1; bases outside the gene matches: 3. The DNA for the CDR3 is TGTGCCAGCAGCCAACTAGCGGGCACAGATACGCAGTATTTT. It yields the protein CASSQLAGTDTQYF.

This clonotype was observed a few times. V and J are TRBV2 and TRBJ1-6; D might be TRBD1 (5 bases). Germline CDR1 and CDR2: SNHLY and FYNNEI. V was shortened by 3 bases and J by 9 bases, with 18 bases between the two germline ends. The CDR3 loop spans 16 amino acids. As DNA, the CDR3 is TGTGCCAGCAGTGATGGGACCCGCAGGGTAGCTTCACCCCTCCACTTT. Its protein is CASSDGTRRVASPLHF.

The chain links TRBV6-5 to TRBJ2-7; tentative D call: TRBD1 (6 bases). The CDR3 runs to 14 residues. Germline lookup yields CDR1 MNHEY and CDR2 SVGAGI. V shed 6 bases and J shed 3 bases, with 15 bases lying between them. CDR3 sequence: CASSLYQGHYEQYV. For the CDR3, the DNA is TGTGCCAGCAGCCTCTACCAGGGACACTACGAGCAGTACGTC.

This clonotype has more than one count but fewer than ten. The chain has TRBV10-3 and TRBJ2-3; 9 bases line up with TRBD2. Trimming removed 6 bases from V and 11 bases from J; junction bases left unmatched: 12. Germline CDR1 and CDR2: ENHRY and SYGVKD. The CDR3 has 14 amino acids. CDR3 region: CAISAAGGPGRQYF. The CDR3 coding sequence is TGTGCCATCAGCGCCGCGGGGGGGCCCGGTAGGCAGTATTTT.

This clonotype was seen at least ten times. The chain joins TRBV4-1 to TRBJ2-4; a weak D match, TRBD1 (5 bases). Germline CDR1 and CDR2: MGHRA and YSYEKL. The V gene lost 2 bases and the J gene lost 4 bases, with 9 bases spanning the gap. There are 14 residues in the CDR3. CDR3 loop: CASSQNQGKNIQYF. The CDR3 DNA reads as TGCGCCAGCAGCCAAAACCAGGGTAAAAACATTCAGTACTTC.

The rearrangement links TRBV5-5 to TRBJ1-6; the D gene is possibly TRBD1 (6 bases). V was trimmed by 0 bases and J by 2 bases, leaving 9 bases between them. The germline V gene encodes CDR1 SGHKS and CDR2 YYEKEE (reference sequence). The CDR3 loop spans 16 amino acids. In DNA form, the CDR3 reads TGTGCCAGCAGCTTGGACCGGGACACCTATAATTCACCCCTCCACTTT. Translating it yields CASSLDRDTYNSPLHF.

This clonotype has a count of ten or more. The chain links TRBV4-3 to TRBJ2-7; 10 bases fit TRBD2. V lost 0 bases to trimming and J lost 0 bases; unmatched junction nucleotides: 5. The length of the CDR3 is 17 residues. The germline CDR1 and CDR2 sequences are LGHNA and YSLEER. Here the CDR3 reads CASSQELAGGNSYEQYF. Written as DNA, the CDR3 is TGCGCCAGCAGCCAAGAGTTAGCGGGGGGCAACTCCTACGAGCAGTACTTC.

The chain has TRBV5-1 and TRBJ1-2, with D possibly matching TRBD1 (5 bases). V was pared by 4 bases and J by 4 bases, with 17 bases between. Germline CDR1 is SGHRS and CDR2 is YFSETQ. The CDR3 covers 15 residues. In DNA form, the CDR3 reads TGCGCCAGCAGCCCCGAATCAGGGTCGGGCTATGGCTACACCTTC. Protein: CASSPESGSGYGYTF.